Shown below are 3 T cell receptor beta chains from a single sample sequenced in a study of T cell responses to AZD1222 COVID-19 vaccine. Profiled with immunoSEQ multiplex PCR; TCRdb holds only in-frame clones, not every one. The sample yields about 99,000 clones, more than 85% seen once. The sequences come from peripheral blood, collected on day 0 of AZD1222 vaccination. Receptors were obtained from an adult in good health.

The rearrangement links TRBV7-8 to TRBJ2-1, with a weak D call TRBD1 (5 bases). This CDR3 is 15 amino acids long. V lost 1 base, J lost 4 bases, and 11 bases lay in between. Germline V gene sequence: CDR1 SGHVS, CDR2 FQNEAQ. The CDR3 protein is CASSLGQLFYNEQFF. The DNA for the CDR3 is TGTGCCAGCAGCTTAGGACAGCTTTTTTACAATGAGCAGTTCTTC.

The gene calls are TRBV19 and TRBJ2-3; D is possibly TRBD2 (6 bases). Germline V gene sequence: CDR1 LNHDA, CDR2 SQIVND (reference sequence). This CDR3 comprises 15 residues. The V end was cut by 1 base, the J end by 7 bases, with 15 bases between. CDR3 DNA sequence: TGTGCCAGTAGTATAGGGGACTCTTCTCTTCATACGCAGTATTTT. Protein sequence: CASSIGDSSLHTQYF. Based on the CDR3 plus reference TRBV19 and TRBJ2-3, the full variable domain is DGGITQSPKYLFRKEGQNVTLSCEQNLNHDAMYWYRQDPGQGLRLIYYSQIVNDFQKGDIAEGYSVSREKKESFPLTVTSAQKNPTAFYLCASSIGDSSLHTQYFGPGTRLTVL.

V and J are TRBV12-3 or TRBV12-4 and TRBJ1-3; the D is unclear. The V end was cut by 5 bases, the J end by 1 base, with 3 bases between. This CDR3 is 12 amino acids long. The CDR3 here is CASSVSGNTIYF. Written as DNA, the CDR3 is TGTGCCAGCAGTGTATCTGGAAACACCATATATTTT.